This T cell receptor (beta chain) appears in the sequencing data of a study of shared clonotypes between healthy human individuals. Findings of the study overall: It was the few donors that limited the genetic and exposure-history diversity represented.

Sequenced by immunoSEQ multiplex PCR; TCRdb stores in-frame clones only, minus some. The table includes 500,000 to 650,000 clones, about 80% detected once. Donors included only healthy HIV-negative adults lacking recent acute infections or vaccinations. The length of the CDR3 is 16 residues. The ends lost 3 bases at V and 0 bases at J; junction bases unmatched: 6. CDR1 and CDR2 (germline): SGHNT, YYREEE (reference sequence). About this clone itself: What it recognizes is unknown.

This TCR derives from a woman between 35 and 50 years old in good health. Some clones in this sample may be carry-over from other donors' samples. Material for sequencing was PBMCs. The chain is built from TRBV5-4 and TRBJ1-1; 9 bases fit TRBD1. Written as DNA, the CDR3 is TGTGCCAGCAGCTCCGGCTGGGACAGGGTGAACACTGAAGCTTTCTTT. Amino acid sequence: CASSSGWDRVNTEAFF.